The next 12 T cell receptor beta chains were all read from a single sample in a study of blood T cell repertoires in COVID-19. TCRdb's table, derived via immunoSEQ multiplex PCR, lists solely in-frame clones and lacks some. The sample carries roughly 250,000 clones, around 87% recorded once. The sample taken for sequencing was PBMCs or T cells enriched from blood (not recorded which). The receptors shown here come from a woman aged 45-65 years who had recovered from COVID-19.

V is TRBV15 and J is TRBJ2-1; the match to TRBD2 covers 7 bases. Germline V gene sequence: CDR1 LNHNV, CDR2 YYDKDF (reference sequence). The CDR3 has 15 residues. J lost 0 bases, V lost 5 bases, and 4 bases had no gene match. CDR3 DNA: TGTGCCACCAGCCGTCGGACTAGCTCCTACAATGAGCAGTTCTTC. Translating it yields CATSRRTSSYNEQFF.

This clone has a single count. The chain employs TRBV11-3 and TRBJ1-6; D is possibly TRBD1 (5 bases). V was cut by 5 bases and J by 7 bases, with 15 bases left in between. The CDR3 has 15 amino acids. Germline V gene lookup returns CDR1 SGHNT and CDR2 YENEEA. In DNA, the CDR3 is TGTGCCAGCAGCGGAGCGGGGGGATGGAATTCACCCCTCCACTTT. It is translated as CASSGAGGWNSPLHF.

The chain has TRBV18 and TRBJ1-3, with TRBD1 matching 8 bases. CDR3 size: 17 residues. V dropped 1 base and J dropped 0; count of bases not matched to a gene: 5. Germline V CDR1 and CDR2: KGHSH, LQKENI. CDR3: CASSPLQGANSGNTIYF. CDR3 sequence (DNA): TGTGCCAGCTCACCACTTCAGGGGGCTAACTCTGGAAACACCATATATTTT. Together with reference TRBV18 and TRBJ1-3, the CDR3 gives the full variable domain: NAGVMQNPRHLVRRRGQEARLRCSPMKGHSHVYWYRQLPEEGLKFMVYLQKENIIDESGMPKERFSAEFPKEGPSILRIQQVVRGDSAAYFCASSPLQGANSGNTIYFGEGSWLTVV.

This clone was counted only a few times. V gene TRBV3-1 (or the pseudogene TRBV3-2) combines with J gene TRBJ1-1; D is perhaps TRBD1 (6 bases). The V and J ends lost 1 base and 0 bases respectively, with 15 bases between them. This CDR3 contains 17 residues. Germline values: CDR1 LGHDT, CDR2 YNNKEL (reference sequence). Here the CDR3 DNA reads TGTGCCAGCAGCCAAGGCGGAGGGGGGGGATTGAACACTGAAGCTTTCTTT. Translation: CASSQGGGGGLNTEAFF.

The chain combines TRBV7-8 with TRBJ2-7; 9 bases match TRBD1. V shed 3 bases, J shed 6 bases, and the junction held 9 bases outside the gene matches. This CDR3 is 15 amino acids long. The germline V gene encodes CDR1 SGHVS and CDR2 FQNEAQ. CDR3 DNA sequence: TGTGCCAGCAGCTTCCAACCGGGACAGGGACTCGAGCAGTACTTC. Encoded protein: CASSFQPGQGLEQYF.

The rearrangement joins TRBV3-1 (or the pseudogene TRBV3-2) to TRBJ2-6; D is ambiguous. The CDR3 length is 15 residues. Per the germline V gene, CDR1 is LGHDT and CDR2 is YNNKEL (reference sequence). Between the trimmed V and J ends, which lost 3 bases and 0 bases, there was a span of 6 bases. CDR3 residues: CASSHVRSGANVLTF. CDR3 coding DNA: TGTGCCAGCAGCCACGTTCGCTCTGGGGCCAACGTCCTGACTTTC.

The DNA for the CDR3 is TGTGCCAGCAGCCGGCAGGGGATCTTAGGCGAGCAGTACTTC. Translated: CASSRQGILGEQYF. This chain connects TRBV5-6 to TRBJ2-7; D may be TRBD1 (6 bases). The CDR3 contains 14 residues. Germline V lookup: CDR1 SGHDT, CDR2 YYEEEE. Trimming shortened V by 4 bases and J by 6 bases, and 17 bases separated the two germline ends.

The rearrangement uses TRBV21-1 and TRBJ2-3; the tabulated D call, TRBD2, remains unverified against the DNA. TRBV21-1 is recorded as a pseudogene. The CDR3 is made up of 17 amino acids. CDR3 nucleotide sequence: TGTGCCAGCAGCAAAGAGAGTAGCGGGAGTTTAGCAGATACGCAGTATTTT. Its translation: CASSKESSGSLADTQYF.

About this clone: Other DNA sequences in the same sample also yield this CDR3. V gene TRBV4-1 combines with J gene TRBJ2-7; possible D gene TRBD1, 5 bases. The CDR3 is 13 residues long. Looked up from germline, CDR1 is MGHRA and CDR2 is YSYEKL. V was pared by 0 bases and J by 4 bases, with 7 bases between. CDR3 residues: CASSQDRGYEQYF. The CDR3, as DNA: TGCGCCAGCAGCCAAGATAGGGGATACGAGCAGTACTTC.

The chain employs TRBV11-2 and TRBJ2-3; weak D call: TRBD2 (5 bases). The CDR3 is made up of 15 amino acids. The germline CDR1 and CDR2 sequences are SGHAT and FQNNGV. V dropped 5 bases and J dropped 3 bases, with 15 bases sitting between them. CDR3 loop: CASSPSSWVTDTQYF. For the CDR3, the DNA is TGTGCCAGCAGCCCATCTAGCTGGGTAACAGATACGCAGTATTTT.

Turning to this clone: At one end, the junction sequence differs from germline, possibly due to a read error. The chain employs TRBV27 and TRBJ1-5, with unresolved D. Germline CDR1 reads MNHEY; CDR2 reads SMNVEV (reference sequence). This CDR3 spans 15 amino acids. The CDR3 loop reads CASRVDTRLNQLQHF. The CDR3 DNA sequence: TGTGCCAGCAGAGTAGACACCCGTTTAAATCAGCTCCAGCATTTT.

This clone was observed a single time. V gene TRBV19 combines with J gene TRBJ2-5, with 8 nucleotides matching TRBD2. After removal of 6 bases from V and 3 bases from J, the junction contained 6 bases not matched to a gene. Germline V gene data show CDR1 as LNHDA and CDR2 as SQIVND (reference sequence). The CDR3 consists of 14 residues. The CDR3 region is CASSPQLAEETQYF. CDR3 in DNA: TGTGCCAGTAGCCCACAACTAGCGGAAGAGACCCAGTACTTC.